This T cell receptor beta chain originates from a study of blood T cell repertoires in COVID-19. Overall study context: COVID-19 samples collected from the United States, Italy and Spain covered acute and convalescent phases. Nucleic acid was either cDNA or gDNA, and it came from T cells, B-cell-depleted T cells, or PBMCs.

In the source study's methods: By means of reference gene primer amplification, nucleated cell counts were estimated. Repertoires were generated with immunoSEQ multiplex PCR, while TCRdb's copy carries only in-frame clones and drops some. V, J and clone size are taken as reported in that table, and D and trimming were inferred from the DNA itself. This repertoire shows about 120,000 clones, about 87% found once; its top ten account for approximately 2%. CDR1 and CDR2 from the germline V gene are SGHTA and FQGNSA. This CDR3 contains 15 residues. With V trimmed by 5 bases and J by 2 bases, 7 bases remained unmatched.

The clonotype was recovered from a woman aged 45 to 65 with acute or convalescent COVID-19. The chain couples TRBV7-2 to TRBJ2-3; TRBD1 matches 7 bases. The sample comprised peripheral blood. In DNA form, the CDR3 reads TGTGCCAGCAGCGATACAGGGGCCCTCACAGATACGCAGTATTTT. Translated, it gives CASSDTGALTDTQYF.